The 27 T cell receptor beta chains listed next were all sequenced from one sample in a study of blood T cell repertoires in COVID-19. The table came from immunoSEQ multiplex PCR; TCRdb's copy has only in-frame clones and leaves some out. Among 400,000 to 450,000 clones, 70% to 90% were seen once, and the ten largest hold 0.8% to 0.85%. The specimen sequenced was peripheral blood. The receptors originated from a man younger than 35 with COVID-19, enrolled during active disease.

The genes are TRBV5-4 and TRBJ1-2; no definite D call. Germline CDR1 is SGHNT and CDR2 is YYREEE (reference sequence). This CDR3 is built from 13 residues. The germline V and J ends were trimmed by 3 bases and 1 base, with 7 bases remaining between them. CDR3 protein: CASSSVLNYGYTF. CDR3 nucleotides: TGTGCCAGCAGCTCGGTCCTTAACTATGGCTACACCTTC. The variable domain in full, completed from reference TRBV5-4 and TRBJ1-2, reads ETGVTQSPTHLIKTRGQQVTLRCSSQSGHNTVSWYQQALGQGPQFIFQYYREEENGRGNFPPRFSGLQFPNYSSELNVNALELDDSALYLCASSSVLNYGYTFGSGTRLTVV.

The chain couples TRBV6-2 or TRBV6-3 to TRBJ2-2; possible D gene TRBD2, 6 bases. The length of the CDR3 is 16 residues. CDR1 MNHEY and CDR2 SVGEGT come from the germline V gene. Trimming cost V 0 bases and J 7 bases, with 15 bases left between them. The CDR3 is CASSYSLSGISGELFF. DNA for the CDR3: TGTGCCAGCAGTTACTCCCTTAGCGGCATTAGCGGGGAGCTGTTTTTT.

J is TRBJ1-2 and V is TRBV3-1 (or the pseudogene TRBV3-2); D is ambiguous. Trimming took 0 bases from V and 4 from J, leaving 9 bases between them. CDR1 and CDR2 (germline): LGHDT, YNNKEL (reference sequence). The CDR3 has 14 amino acids. The CDR3 DNA follows: TGTGCCAGCAGCCAAGAGCCCGGGTTCTATGGCTACACCTTC. This sequence encodes CASSQEPGFYGYTF.

This chain links TRBV19 with TRBJ2-1; D is undetermined. CDR1 is LNHDA, CDR2 SQIVND, per germline (reference sequence). V lost 0 bases and J lost 8, with 14 bases in between. This CDR3 has 15 residues. The CDR3 region is CASSIDQFASYEQFF. The CDR3 DNA follows: TGTGCCAGTAGTATAGATCAGTTCGCTTCCTATGAGCAGTTCTTC.

The chain combines TRBV5-5 with TRBJ2-1; TRBD1 aligns across 11 bases. Germline CDR1 SGHKS, CDR2 YYEKEE (reference sequence). The CDR3 has 18 residues. With V trimmed by 3 bases and J by 9 bases, 17 bases remained unmatched. The CDR3: CASSSGTGGRHAGGEQFF. Written as DNA, the CDR3 is TGTGCCAGCAGCTCCGGGACAGGGGGTCGCCACGCCGGAGGTGAGCAGTTCTTC.

The chain carries TRBV11-2 and TRBJ2-1; 15 positions agree with TRBD2. V lost 5 bases, J lost 10 bases, and 9 bases stayed unmatched. The length of the CDR3 is 16 residues. Germline V gene data show CDR1 as SGHAT and CDR2 as FQNNGV. CDR3 nucleotides: TGTGCCAGCAGCACCGGACTAGCGGGGGGGCCAGGGGAGCAGTTCTTC. This gives the protein CASSTGLAGGPGEQFF.

V and J are TRBV11-2 and TRBJ1-6; the match to TRBD1 covers 9 bases. The CDR3 has 14 amino acids. V was clipped by 1 base and J by 9 bases; unmatched bases: 1. The germline V gene has CDR1 SGHAT and CDR2 FQNNGV. Here the CDR3 DNA reads TGTGCCAGCAGCTTAGGGACAGGGGCTTCACCCCTCCACTTT. This gives the protein CASSLGTGASPLHF.

This clone was seen a handful of times. This chain uses TRBV5-5 with TRBJ2-7, with 10 bases fitting TRBD2. The germline V gene encodes CDR1 SGHKS and CDR2 YYEKEE (reference sequence). Germline trimming cut 3 bases from V and 5 bases from J; bases unmatched to any gene: 17. The CDR3 runs to 18 residues. Here the CDR3 DNA reads TGTGCCAGCAGCTCCTTTTGGGGGCAATTTAGCGGGAGGAACGAGCAGTACTTC. Residues: CASSSFWGQFSGRNEQYF.

The rearrangement links TRBV18 to TRBJ2-2, with 13 bases that match TRBD2. This CDR3 region has 19 residues. Germline assignment: CDR1 KGHSH and CDR2 LQKENI. V gave up 0 bases and J gave up 5 bases; unmatched junction bases: 9. The CDR3 sequence: CASSPPGLAGLSLTGELFF. CDR3 bases: TGTGCCAGCTCACCACCGGGACTAGCGGGGCTTTCGTTGACCGGGGAGCTGTTTTTT.

The chain has TRBV30 and TRBJ2-7, with TRBD2 identical over 10 bases. Per the germline V gene, CDR1 is GTSNPN and CDR2 is SVGIG (reference sequence). The CDR3 loop spans 13 amino acids. Here the CDR3 DNA reads TGTGCACATTCTAGCGGGAGACTCAACGAGCAGTACTTC. This translates into CAHSSGRLNEQYF.

The chain has TRBV6-6 and TRBJ1-1, with TRBD1 matching over 7 bases. V gave up 2 bases and J gave up 2 bases; unmatched junction bases: 2. The CDR3 has 14 residues. CDR1 is MNHNY, CDR2 SVGAGI, per germline (reference sequence). The CDR3 sequence: CASSYGQANTEAFF. In nucleotides, the CDR3 is TGTGCCAGCAGTTACGGACAGGCAAACACTGAAGCTTTCTTT.

J is TRBJ1-5 and V is TRBV6-5; 7 bases fit TRBD1. The germline CDR1 and CDR2 sequences are MNHEY and SVGAGI. The CDR3 totals 15 residues. J lost 6 bases, V lost 6 bases, and 11 bases had no gene match. CDR3 protein: CASRGFEGGFQPQHF. CDR3 DNA: TGTGCCAGCAGGGGTTTCGAAGGGGGCTTTCAGCCCCAGCATTTT.

The rearrangement uses TRBV6-5 and TRBJ2-7; 11 bases map to TRBD2. The CDR3 extends over 15 amino acids. Germline trimming cut 6 bases from V and 2 bases from J; bases unmatched to any gene: 6. CDR1 is MNHEY and CDR2 is SVGAGI in the germline V gene. DNA for the CDR3: TGTGCCAGCAGCCTAGCGGGAGGCTTTCCCTACGAGCAGTACTTC. Its protein product is CASSLAGGFPYEQYF.

This chain uses TRBV3-1 (or the pseudogene TRBV3-2) with TRBJ1-1, with D possibly matching TRBD1 (6 bases). Trimming took off 4 bases at V and 1 base at J, with 16 bases between the two ends. The CDR3 extends over 16 amino acids. CDR1 is LGHDT and CDR2 is YNNKEL in the germline V gene (reference sequence). CDR3 protein: CASSLGWGPENTEAFF. In DNA, the CDR3 is TGTGCCAGCAGCCTGGGATGGGGGCCGGAGAACACTGAAGCTTTCTTT.

This chain connects TRBV6-5 to TRBJ2-5; TRBD2 aligns across 7 bases. V shed 7 bases, J shed 5 bases, and the junction held 13 bases outside the gene matches. The CDR3 is 15 amino acids. Germline V CDR1 and CDR2: MNHEY, SVGAGI. The CDR3 loop is CASTKERTSGETQYF. For the CDR3, the DNA is TGTGCCAGCACCAAAGAGAGGACTAGTGGCGAGACCCAGTACTTC.

Concerning this clone itself: Because the CDR3's place on the DNA is in doubt, the DNA is left out and the CDR3 is given as listed by TCRdb. This rearrangement joins TRBV19 to TRBJ2-7; the table's D call, TRBD1, has no DNA check behind it. The CDR3 has 16 amino acids, counting both end residues. Germline CDR1 and CDR2: LNHDA and SQIVND (reference sequence). The CDR3 region is CASSILAGTGFSGQYF.

A word on this clone: The junction does not match germline at one end; this may be a read error. The rearrangement joins TRBV7-7 to TRBJ2-6; TRBD1 matches 10 bases. Germline CDR1 reads SSHAT; CDR2 reads FNYEAQ (reference sequence). This CDR3 has 19 residues. CDR3: CASSLGGPGQGTGANVLTF. CDR3 in DNA: TGTGCTAGCAGCTTAGGCGGACCGGGACAGGGGACTGGGGCCAACGTCCTGACTTTC.

The rearrangement uses TRBV9 and TRBJ2-1, with 7 bases that match TRBD2. This CDR3 is built from 14 residues. Germline CDR1 SGDLS, CDR2 YYNGEE. Germline trimming cut 4 bases from V and 7 bases from J; bases unmatched to any gene: 8. CDR3 region: CASSLLGTKNEQFF. The CDR3 DNA reads as TGTGCCAGCAGCTTGTTAGGGACTAAAAATGAGCAGTTCTTC. Supplemented by reference TRBV9 and TRBJ2-1, the full variable domain reads DSGVTQTPKHLITATGQRVTLRCSPRSGDLSVYWYQQSLDQGLQFLIQYYNGEERAKGNILERFSAQQFPDLHSELNLSSLELGDSALYFCASSLLGTKNEQFFGPGTRLTVL.

In its sample, this clone was seen once. The chain combines TRBV5-1 with TRBJ1-2, with D uncertain. Germline CDR1 reads SGHRS; CDR2 reads YFSETQ. The CDR3 consists of 13 residues. Trimming stripped 2 bases from V and 10 bases from J, with 15 bases between. In DNA form, the CDR3 reads TGCGCCAGCAGCTTAGGAGTCTCCGAGAACTACACCTTC. Amino acid sequence: CASSLGVSENYTF. The whole variable domain, remainder taken from reference TRBV5-1 and TRBJ1-2, is KAGVTQTPRYLIKTRGQQVTLSCSPISGHRSVSWYQQTPGQGLQFLFEYFSETQRNKGNFPGRFSGRQFSNSRSEMNVSTLELGDSALYLCASSLGVSENYTFGSGTRLTVV.

This chain uses TRBV18 with TRBJ1-5; 8 bases fit TRBD1. V gave up 2 bases and J gave up 2 bases; unmatched junction bases: 8. CDR1 is KGHSH and CDR2 is LQKENI in the germline V gene. The CDR3 is 17 amino acids. The CDR3 is CASSPATGERGNQPQHF. The CDR3 DNA reads TGTGCCAGCTCACCAGCGACAGGGGAAAGAGGCAATCAGCCCCAGCATTTT. Full variable domain (missing parts from reference TRBV18 and TRBJ1-5): NAGVMQNPRHLVRRRGQEARLRCSPMKGHSHVYWYRQLPEEGLKFMVYLQKENIIDESGMPKERFSAEFPKEGPSILRIQQVVRGDSAAYFCASSPATGERGNQPQHFGDGTRLSIL.

This chain uses TRBV19 with TRBJ1-5, with 8 bases fitting TRBD1. V was clipped by 6 bases and J by 0 bases; unmatched bases: 4. Germline loops: CDR1 LNHDA, CDR2 SQIVND (reference sequence). CDR3 length: 15 amino acids. The CDR3 spells CASSPDRASNQPQHF. The CDR3 DNA reads TGTGCCAGTAGCCCGGACAGGGCTAGCAATCAGCCCCAGCATTTT. Filled out from reference TRBV19 and TRBJ1-5, the complete variable domain reads DGGITQSPKYLFRKEGQNVTLSCEQNLNHDAMYWYRQDPGQGLRLIYYSQIVNDFQKGDIAEGYSVSREKKESFPLTVTSAQKNPTAFYLCASSPDRASNQPQHFGDGTRLSIL.

The chain has TRBV19 and TRBJ2-7; 10 bases fit TRBD1. Per the germline V gene, CDR1 is LNHDA and CDR2 is SQIVND (reference sequence). The CDR3 spans 15 residues. Trimming removed 3 bases from V and 3 bases from J; junction bases left unmatched: 5. The CDR3 DNA follows: TGTGCCAGTAGTATGGGACAGGGGATCGGCTACGAGCAGTACTTC. It yields the protein CASSMGQGIGYEQYF.

CDR3 DNA: TGCGCCAGCAGCTTGGCTGGGCAGGGAAATTCACCCCTCCACTTT. It is translated as CASSLAGQGNSPLHF. The V call is TRBV5-1, the J call TRBJ1-6, with D possibly being TRBD1 (5 bases). CDR1 and CDR2 from the germline V gene are SGHRS and YFSETQ. V was trimmed by 0 bases and J by 7 bases, leaving 11 bases between them. There are 15 residues in the CDR3.

This chain connects TRBV3-1 (or the pseudogene TRBV3-2) to TRBJ2-1; TRBD1 matches 8 bases. There are 14 residues in the CDR3. Germline CDR1 and CDR2: LGHDT and YNNKEL (reference sequence). After removal of 4 bases from V and 9 bases from J, the junction contained 8 bases not matched to a gene. The chain's CDR3 is CASSLRRGRGEQFF. The CDR3 DNA follows: TGTGCCAGCAGCCTACGCAGGGGGCGGGGTGAGCAGTTCTTC.

The chain employs TRBV4-1 and TRBJ2-7; perhaps TRBD1 as D (6 bases). Per the germline V gene, CDR1 is MGHRA and CDR2 is YSYEKL. The CDR3 consists of 15 residues. Between the trimmed V and J ends, which lost 1 base and 0 bases, there was a span of 10 bases. DNA for the CDR3: TGCGCCAGCAGCCAAGCGGGACAAAACTCCTACGAGCAGTACTTC. It codes for CASSQAGQNSYEQYF.

V usage is TRBV13 and J usage is TRBJ2-3; D is unclear. CDR1 is PRHDT, CDR2 FYEKMQ, per germline (reference sequence). The germline V and J ends were trimmed by 2 bases and 2 bases, with 11 bases remaining between them. CDR3 length: 15 residues. Written as DNA, the CDR3 is TGTGCCAGCAGCTTACGGAGACGAGCCACAGATACGCAGTATTTT. Protein: CASSLRRRATDTQYF.

This clone was found many times. This rearrangement joins TRBV11-2 to TRBJ2-5, with TRBD1 matching over 9 bases. CDR3 size: 17 residues. Germline loops: CDR1 SGHAT, CDR2 FQNNGV. The junction had 9 bases not matched to a gene; V was cut back by 2 bases and J by 2 bases. Here the CDR3 reads CASSLQPTGTGQETQYF. CDR3 nucleotide sequence: TGTGCCAGCAGCTTACAACCAACCGGGACAGGGCAAGAGACCCAGTACTTC.